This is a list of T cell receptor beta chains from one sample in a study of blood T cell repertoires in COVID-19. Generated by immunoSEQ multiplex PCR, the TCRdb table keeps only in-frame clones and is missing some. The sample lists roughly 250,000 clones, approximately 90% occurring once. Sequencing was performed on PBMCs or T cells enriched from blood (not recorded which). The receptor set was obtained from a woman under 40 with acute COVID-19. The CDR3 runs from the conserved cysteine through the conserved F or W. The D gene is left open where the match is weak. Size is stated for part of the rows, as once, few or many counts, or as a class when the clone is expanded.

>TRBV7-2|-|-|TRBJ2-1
CASRDGSRNEQFF
TGTGCCAGCAGGGATGGGAGTCGGAATGAGCAGTTCTTC
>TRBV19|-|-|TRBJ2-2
CASSGKNVNTGELFF
TGTGCCAGTTCCGGGAAGAACGTAAACACCGGGGAGCTGTTTTTT
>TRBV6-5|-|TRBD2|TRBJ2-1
CASSLSGRARNEQFF
TGTGCCAGCAGCCTTAGCGGGAGGGCCAGGAATGAGCAGTTCTTC
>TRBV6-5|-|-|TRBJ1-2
CASSFDRISNYGYTF
TGTGCCAGCAGTTTTGACAGGATCTCTAACTATGGCTACACCTTC
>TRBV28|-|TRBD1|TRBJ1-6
CANQGTANSPLHF
TGTGCCAACCAAGGGACAGCCAATTCACCCCTCCACTTT
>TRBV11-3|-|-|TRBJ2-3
CASSLGVAARGTDTQYF
TGTGCCAGCAGCTTAGGAGTAGCGGCCAGGGGCACAGATACGCAGTATTTT
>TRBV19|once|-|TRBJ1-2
CASSIKGGGRYTF
TGTGCCAGTAGTATAAAGGGAGGGGGTCGCTACACCTTC
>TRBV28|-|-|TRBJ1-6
CASTGMGGALNSPLHF
TGTGCCAGCACCGGAATGGGAGGGGCCCTTAATTCACCCCTCCACTTT
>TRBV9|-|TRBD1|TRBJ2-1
CASTRTGGLNEQFF
TGTGCCAGCACCCGGACAGGGGGCTTAAATGAGCAGTTCTTC
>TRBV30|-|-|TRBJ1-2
CAWTRRDYNYGYTF
TGTGCCTGGACACGTCGCGACTATAACTATGGCTACACCTTC
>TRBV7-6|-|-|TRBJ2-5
CASSLGSRAGRQETQYF
TGTGCCAGCAGCTTGGGTAGTCGGGCGGGACGGCAAGAGACCCAGTACTTC
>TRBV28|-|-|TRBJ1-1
CASSLGGVAGHTEAFF
TGTGCCAGCAGTTTAGGGGGGGTGGCAGGGCACACTGAAGCTTTCTTT
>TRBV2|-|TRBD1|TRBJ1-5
CASRDRYSNQPQHF
TGTGCCAGCAGGGACAGGTATAGCAATCAGCCCCAGCATTTT
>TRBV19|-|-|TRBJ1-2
CASKQGDGYTF
TGTGCCAGTAAACAGGGTGATGGCTACACCTTC
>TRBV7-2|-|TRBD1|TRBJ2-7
CASSFGQVPYEQYF
TGTGCCAGCAGCTTTGGACAGGTTCCCTACGAGCAGTACTTC
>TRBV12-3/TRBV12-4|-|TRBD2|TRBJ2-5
CASRTSGLETQYF
TGTGCCAGCCGGACTAGCGGTTTAGAGACCCAGTACTTC
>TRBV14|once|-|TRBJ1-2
CASSQTRTDSSILLF
TGTGCCAGCAGCCAAACCCGCACGGACAGCTCAATTTTACTCTTC
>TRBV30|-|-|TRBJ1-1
CAWSVSGVTEAFF
TGTGCCTGGAGTGTCTCGGGAGTTACTGAAGCTTTCTTT